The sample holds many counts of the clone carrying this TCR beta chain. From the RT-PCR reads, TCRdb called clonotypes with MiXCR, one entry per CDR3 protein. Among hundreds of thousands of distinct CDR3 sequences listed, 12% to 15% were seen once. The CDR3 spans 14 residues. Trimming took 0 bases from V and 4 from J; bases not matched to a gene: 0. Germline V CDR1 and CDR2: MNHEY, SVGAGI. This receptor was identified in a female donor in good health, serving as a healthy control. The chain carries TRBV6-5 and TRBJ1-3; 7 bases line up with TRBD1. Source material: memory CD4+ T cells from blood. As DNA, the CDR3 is TGTGCCAGCAGTTACTCGGGACAGGGAAACACCATATATTTT. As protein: CASSYSGQGNTIYF.